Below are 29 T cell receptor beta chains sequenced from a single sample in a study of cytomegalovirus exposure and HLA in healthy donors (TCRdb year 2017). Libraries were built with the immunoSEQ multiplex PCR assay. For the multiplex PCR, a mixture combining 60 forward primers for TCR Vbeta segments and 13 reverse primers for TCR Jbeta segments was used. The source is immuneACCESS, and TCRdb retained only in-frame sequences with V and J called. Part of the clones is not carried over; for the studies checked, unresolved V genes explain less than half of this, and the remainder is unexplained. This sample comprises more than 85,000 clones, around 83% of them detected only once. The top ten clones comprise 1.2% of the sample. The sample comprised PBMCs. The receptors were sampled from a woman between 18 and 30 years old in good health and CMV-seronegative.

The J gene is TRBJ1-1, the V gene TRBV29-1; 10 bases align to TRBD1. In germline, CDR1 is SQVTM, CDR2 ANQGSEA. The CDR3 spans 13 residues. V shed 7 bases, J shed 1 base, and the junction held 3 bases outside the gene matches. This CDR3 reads CSARTGGNTEAFF. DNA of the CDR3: TGCAGCGCCCGGACAGGGGGGAACACTGAAGCTTTCTTT.

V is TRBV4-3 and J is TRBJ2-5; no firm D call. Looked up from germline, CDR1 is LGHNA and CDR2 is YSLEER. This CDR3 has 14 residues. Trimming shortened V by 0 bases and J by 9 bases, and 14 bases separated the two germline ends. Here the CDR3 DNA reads TGCGCCAGCAGCCAAGAGGTGTCGTATCAGTCCCAGTACTTC. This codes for CASSQEVSYQSQYF.

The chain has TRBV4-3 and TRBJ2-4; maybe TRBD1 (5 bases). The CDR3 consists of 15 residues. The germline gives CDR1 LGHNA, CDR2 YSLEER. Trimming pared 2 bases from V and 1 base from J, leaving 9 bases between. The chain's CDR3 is CASSQTQAAKNIQYF. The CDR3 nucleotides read TGCGCCAGCAGCCAAACACAGGCCGCCAAAAACATTCAGTACTTC.

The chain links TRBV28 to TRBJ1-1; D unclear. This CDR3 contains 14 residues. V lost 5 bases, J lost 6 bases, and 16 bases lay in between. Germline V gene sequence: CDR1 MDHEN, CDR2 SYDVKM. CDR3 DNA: TGTGCCAGCAGTACTAGATCGGCAGTCTCTGAAGCTTTCTTT. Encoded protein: CASSTRSAVSEAFF.

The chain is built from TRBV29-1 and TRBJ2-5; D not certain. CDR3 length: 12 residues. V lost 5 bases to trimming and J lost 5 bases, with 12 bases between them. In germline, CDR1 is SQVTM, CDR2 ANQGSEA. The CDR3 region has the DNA TGCAGCGTTAAGTCCCTTGCGGAGACCCAGTACTTC. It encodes CSVKSLAETQYF. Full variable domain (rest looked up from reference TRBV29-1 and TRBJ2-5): SAVISQKPSRDICQRGTSLTIQCQVDSQVTMMFWYRQQPGQSLTLIATANQGSEATYESGFVIDKFPISRPNLTFSTLTVSNMSPEDSSIYLCSVKSLAETQYFGPGTRLLVL.

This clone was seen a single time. CDR3 coding DNA: TGTGCCAGCAGTTATAACGGAGGTTCCTACGAGCAGTACTTC. As protein: CASSYNGGSYEQYF. The chain uses TRBV6-5 and TRBJ2-7; D perhaps matches TRBD2 (5 bases). This CDR3 region has 14 residues. Germline V gene lookup returns CDR1 MNHEY and CDR2 SVGAGI. Trimming removed 3 bases from V and 1 base from J, with 10 bases in between.

CDR3 loop: CASSALEAGGYSYNEQFF. In DNA, the CDR3 is TGTGCCAGCAGTGCCCTTGAAGCAGGGGGCTACTCCTACAATGAGCAGTTCTTC. The chain joins TRBV2 to TRBJ2-1, with 8 positions matching TRBD1. Germline V gene sequence: CDR1 SNHLY, CDR2 FYNNEI. The CDR3 covers 18 residues. Trimming removed 4 bases from V and 0 bases from J; junction bases left unmatched: 11.

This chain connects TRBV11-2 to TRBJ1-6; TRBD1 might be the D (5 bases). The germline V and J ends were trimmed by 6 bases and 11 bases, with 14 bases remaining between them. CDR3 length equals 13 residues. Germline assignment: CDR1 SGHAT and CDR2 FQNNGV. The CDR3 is CASSDSSRPPLHF. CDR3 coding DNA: TGTGCCAGCAGTGACAGCTCTCGGCCACCCCTCCACTTT.

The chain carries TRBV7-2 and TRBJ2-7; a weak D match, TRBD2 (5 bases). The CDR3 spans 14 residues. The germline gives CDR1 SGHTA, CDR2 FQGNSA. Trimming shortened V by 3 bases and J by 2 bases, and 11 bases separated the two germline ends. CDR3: CASSLGSEAYEQYF. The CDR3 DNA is TGTGCCAGCAGCTTGGGTAGCGAAGCCTACGAGCAGTACTTC.

CDR3 sequence (DNA): TGTGCCAGCAGTTACGCCGATAACAGGGACGCTGAAGCTTTCTTT. This gives the protein CASSYADNRDAEAFF. The chain recombines TRBV6-5 with TRBJ1-1, with a tentative D call TRBD1 (6 bases). The length of the CDR3 is 15 residues. CDR1 is MNHEY, CDR2 SVGAGI, per germline. The V gene lost 2 bases and the J gene lost 6 bases, with 16 bases spanning the gap.

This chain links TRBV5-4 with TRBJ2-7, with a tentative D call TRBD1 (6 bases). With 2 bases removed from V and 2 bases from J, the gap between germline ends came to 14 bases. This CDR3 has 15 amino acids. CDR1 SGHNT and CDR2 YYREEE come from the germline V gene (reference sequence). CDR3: CASSLRTDSTYEQYF. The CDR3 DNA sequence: TGTGCCAGCAGCTTACGAACGGACAGCACCTACGAGCAGTACTTC.

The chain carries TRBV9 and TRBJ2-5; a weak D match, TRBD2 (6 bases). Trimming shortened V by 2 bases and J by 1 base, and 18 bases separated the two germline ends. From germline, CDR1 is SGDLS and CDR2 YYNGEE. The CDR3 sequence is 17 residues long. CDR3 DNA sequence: TGTGCCAGCAGCGTGGAGGGAGCGGTACGGGGCCAAGAGACCCAGTACTTC. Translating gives CASSVEGAVRGQETQYF.

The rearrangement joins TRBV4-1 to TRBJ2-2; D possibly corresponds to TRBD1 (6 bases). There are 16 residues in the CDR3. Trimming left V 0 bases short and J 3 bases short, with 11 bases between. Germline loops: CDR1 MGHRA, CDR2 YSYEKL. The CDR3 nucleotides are TGCGCCAGCAGCCAAGACCCTCAGGGGTACACCGGGGAGCTGTTTTTT. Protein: CASSQDPQGYTGELFF.

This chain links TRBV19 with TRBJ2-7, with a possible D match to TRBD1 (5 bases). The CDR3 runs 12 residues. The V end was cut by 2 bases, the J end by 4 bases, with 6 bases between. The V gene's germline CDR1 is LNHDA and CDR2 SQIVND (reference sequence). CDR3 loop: CASSIQGYEQYF. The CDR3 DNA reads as TGTGCCAGTAGTATACAGGGTTACGAGCAGTACTTC.

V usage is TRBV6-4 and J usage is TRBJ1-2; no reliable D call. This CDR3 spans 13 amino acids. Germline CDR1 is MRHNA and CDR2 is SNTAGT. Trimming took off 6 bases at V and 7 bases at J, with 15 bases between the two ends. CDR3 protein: CASSREGGSGYTF. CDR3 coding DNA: TGTGCCAGCAGCCGGGAGGGAGGGTCTGGCTACACCTTC.

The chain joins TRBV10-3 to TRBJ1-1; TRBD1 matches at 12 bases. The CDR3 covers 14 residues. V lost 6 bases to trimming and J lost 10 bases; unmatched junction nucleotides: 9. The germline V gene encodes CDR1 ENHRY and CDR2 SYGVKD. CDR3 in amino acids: CAIREGDRGRAAFF. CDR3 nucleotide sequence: TGTGCCATCAGGGAGGGGGACAGGGGGCGGGCAGCTTTCTTT.

The CDR3 reads CASSLTPYGYNEQFF. DNA of the CDR3: TGTGCCAGCAGCTTAACGCCCTATGGTTACAATGAGCAGTTCTTC. The V and J genes are TRBV7-3 and TRBJ2-1; D call uncertain. Germline V CDR1 and CDR2: SGHTA, FQGTGA. V was pared by 0 bases and J by 4 bases, with 10 bases between. CDR3 length equals 15 residues. Based on the CDR3 plus reference TRBV7-3 and TRBJ2-1, the full variable domain is GAGVSQTPSNKVTEKGKYVELRCDPISGHTALYWYRQSLGQGPEFLIYFQGTGAADDSGLPNDRFFAVRPEGSVSTLKIQRTERGDSAVYLCASSLTPYGYNEQFFGPGTRLTVL.

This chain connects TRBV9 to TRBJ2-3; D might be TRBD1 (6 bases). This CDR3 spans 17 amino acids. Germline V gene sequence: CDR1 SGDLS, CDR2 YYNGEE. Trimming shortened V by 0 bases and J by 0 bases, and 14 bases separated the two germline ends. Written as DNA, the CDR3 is TGTGCCAGCAGCGTAGAGGGGGATAGCCTAAGCACAGATACGCAGTATTTT. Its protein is CASSVEGDSLSTDTQYF.

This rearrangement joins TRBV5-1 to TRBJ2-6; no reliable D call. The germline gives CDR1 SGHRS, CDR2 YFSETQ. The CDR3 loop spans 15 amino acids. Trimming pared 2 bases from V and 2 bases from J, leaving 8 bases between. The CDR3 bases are TGCGCCAGCAGCTTAGGCGGAGCTGGGGCCAACGTCCTGACTTTC. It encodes CASSLGGAGANVLTF.

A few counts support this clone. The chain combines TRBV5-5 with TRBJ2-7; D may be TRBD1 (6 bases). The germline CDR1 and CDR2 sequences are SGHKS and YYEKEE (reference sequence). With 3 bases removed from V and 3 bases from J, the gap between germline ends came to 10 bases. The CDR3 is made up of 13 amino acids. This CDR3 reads CASSSWTVYEQYF. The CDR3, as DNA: TGTGCCAGCAGCTCCTGGACAGTCTACGAGCAGTACTTC.

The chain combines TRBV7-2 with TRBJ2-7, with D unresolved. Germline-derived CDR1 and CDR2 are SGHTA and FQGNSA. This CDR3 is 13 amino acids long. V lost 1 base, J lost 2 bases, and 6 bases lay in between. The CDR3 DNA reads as TGTGCCAGCAGCTTAGGTGGGCCCTACGAGCAGTACTTC. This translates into CASSLGGPYEQYF.

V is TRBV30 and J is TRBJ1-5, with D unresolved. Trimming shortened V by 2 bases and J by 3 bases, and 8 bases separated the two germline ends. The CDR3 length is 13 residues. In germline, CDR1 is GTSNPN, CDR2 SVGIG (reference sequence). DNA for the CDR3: TGTGCCTGGAGTCTGGGCCTCAATCAGCCCCAGCATTTT. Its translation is CAWSLGLNQPQHF.

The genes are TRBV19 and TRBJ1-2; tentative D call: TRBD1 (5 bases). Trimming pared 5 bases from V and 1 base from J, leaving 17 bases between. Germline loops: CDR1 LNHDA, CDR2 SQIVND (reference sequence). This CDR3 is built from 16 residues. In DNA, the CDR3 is TGTGCCAGTAGTTCCTCAGGGTTAGTTATTAACTATGGCTACACCTTC. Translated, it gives CASSSSGLVINYGYTF. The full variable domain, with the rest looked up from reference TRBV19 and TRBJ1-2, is DGGITQSPKYLFRKEGQNVTLSCEQNLNHDAMYWYRQDPGQGLRLIYYSQIVNDFQKGDIAEGYSVSREKKESFPLTVTSAQKNPTAFYLCASSSSGLVINYGYTFGSGTRLTVV.

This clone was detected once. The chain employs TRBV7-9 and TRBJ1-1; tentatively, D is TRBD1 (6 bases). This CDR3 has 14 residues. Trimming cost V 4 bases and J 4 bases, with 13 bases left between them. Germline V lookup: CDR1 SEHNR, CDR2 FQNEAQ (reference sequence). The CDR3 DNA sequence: TGTGCCAGCAGCTCACGAGGGGGATTCACTGAAGCTTTCTTT. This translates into CASSSRGGFTEAFF. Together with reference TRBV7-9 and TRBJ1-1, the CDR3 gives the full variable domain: DTGVSQNPRHKITKRGQNVTFRCDPISEHNRLYWYRQTLGQGPEFLTYFQNEAQLEKSRLLSDRFSAERPKGSFSTLEIQRTEQGDSAMYLCASSSRGGFTEAFFGQGTRLTVV.

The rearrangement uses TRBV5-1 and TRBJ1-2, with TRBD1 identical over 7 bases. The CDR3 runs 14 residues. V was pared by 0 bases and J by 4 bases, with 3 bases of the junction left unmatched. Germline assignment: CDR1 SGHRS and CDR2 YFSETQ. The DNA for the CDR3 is TGCGCCAGCAGCTTGGACAGGGGACCCTATGGCTACACCTTC. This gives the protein CASSLDRGPYGYTF.

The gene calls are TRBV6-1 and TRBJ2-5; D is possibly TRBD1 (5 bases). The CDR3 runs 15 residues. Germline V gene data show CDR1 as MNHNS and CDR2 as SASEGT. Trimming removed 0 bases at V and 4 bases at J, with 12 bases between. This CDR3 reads CASSEASWGGETQYF. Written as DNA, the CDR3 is TGTGCCAGCAGTGAAGCCTCCTGGGGCGGAGAGACCCAGTACTTC.

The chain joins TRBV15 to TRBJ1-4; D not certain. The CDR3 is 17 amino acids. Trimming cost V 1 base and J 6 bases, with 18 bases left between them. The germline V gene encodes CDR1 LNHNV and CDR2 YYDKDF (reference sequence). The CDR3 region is CATSRARGGEEDEKLFF. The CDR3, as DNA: TGTGCCACCAGCAGAGCCCGTGGCGGGGAAGAGGATGAAAAACTGTTTTTT.

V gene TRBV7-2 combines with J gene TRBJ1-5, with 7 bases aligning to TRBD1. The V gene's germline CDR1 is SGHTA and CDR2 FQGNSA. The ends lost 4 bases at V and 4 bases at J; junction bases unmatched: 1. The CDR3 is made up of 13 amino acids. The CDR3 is CASSSRGNQPQHF. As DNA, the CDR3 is TGTGCCAGCAGCTCCAGGGGGAATCAGCCCCAGCATTTT.

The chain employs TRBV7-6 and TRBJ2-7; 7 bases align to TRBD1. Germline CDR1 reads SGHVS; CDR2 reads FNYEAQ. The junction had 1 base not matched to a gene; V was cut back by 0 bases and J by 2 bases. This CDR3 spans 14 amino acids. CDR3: CASSLAGGPYEQYF. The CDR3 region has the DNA TGTGCCAGCAGCTTAGCAGGGGGCCCCTACGAGCAGTACTTC.